This T cell receptor beta chain was documented in a study of cytomegalovirus exposure and HLA in healthy donors. A remark on this clone: Its matching antigen is unknown.

Study-level findings and limits: Most TCR sequences were seen very rarely across donors, but some public TCRs occurred in many.

The V and J ends lost 7 bases and 3 bases, in that order; junction bases with no gene match: 7. The V gene's germline CDR1 is MNHNS and CDR2 SASEGT. The CDR3 spans 14 residues. A multiplex PCR was run with 60 Vbeta primers and 13 Jbeta primers. Profiling relied on immunoSEQ multiplex PCR, and the TCRdb table lists in-frame clones only, not all of them. Listed are approximately 100,000 clones; approximately 3.5% falls within the top ten. This receptor was identified in a man aged 35-49 years in good health and CMV-seronegative. J is TRBJ2-5 and V is TRBV6-1; 8 bases align to TRBD2. Sequencing was performed on PBMCs. The CDR3 loop reads CASTKGLVKETQYF. In DNA form, the CDR3 reads TGTGCCAGCACTAAGGGACTAGTAAAAGAGACCCAGTACTTC.